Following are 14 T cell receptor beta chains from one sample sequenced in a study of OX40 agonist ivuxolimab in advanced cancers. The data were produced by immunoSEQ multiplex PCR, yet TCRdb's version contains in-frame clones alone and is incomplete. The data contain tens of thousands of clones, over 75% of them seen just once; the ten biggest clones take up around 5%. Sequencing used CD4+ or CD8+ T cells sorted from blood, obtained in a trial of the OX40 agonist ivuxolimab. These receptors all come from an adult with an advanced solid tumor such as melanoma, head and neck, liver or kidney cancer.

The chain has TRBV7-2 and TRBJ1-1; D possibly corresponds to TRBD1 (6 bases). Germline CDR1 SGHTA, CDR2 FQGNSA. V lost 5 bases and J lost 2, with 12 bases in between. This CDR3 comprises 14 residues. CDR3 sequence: CASSLLTGNTEAFF. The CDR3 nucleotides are TGTGCCAGCAGCCTGTTGACAGGAAACACTGAAGCTTTCTTT.

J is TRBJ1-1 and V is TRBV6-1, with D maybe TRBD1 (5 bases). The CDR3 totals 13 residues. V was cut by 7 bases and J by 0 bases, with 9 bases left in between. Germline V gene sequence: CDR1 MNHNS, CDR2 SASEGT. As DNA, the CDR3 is TGTGCCAGCAACCAGGGCATGAACACTGAAGCTTTCTTT. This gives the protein CASNQGMNTEAFF.

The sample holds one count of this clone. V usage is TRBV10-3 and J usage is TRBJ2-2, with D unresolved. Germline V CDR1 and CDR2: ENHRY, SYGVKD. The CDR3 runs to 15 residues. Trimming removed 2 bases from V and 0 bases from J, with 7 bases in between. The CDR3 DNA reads TGTGCCATCAGTGAGGGAGCCGCGAACACCGGGGAGCTGTTTTTT. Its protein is CAISEGAANTGELFF.

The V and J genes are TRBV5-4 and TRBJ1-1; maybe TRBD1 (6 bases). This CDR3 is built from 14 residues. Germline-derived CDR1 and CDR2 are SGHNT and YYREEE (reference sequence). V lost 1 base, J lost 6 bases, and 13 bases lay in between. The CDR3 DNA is TGTGCCAGCAGCTTGATAGGGGGGTTCTCTGAAGCTTTCTTT. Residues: CASSLIGGFSEAFF.

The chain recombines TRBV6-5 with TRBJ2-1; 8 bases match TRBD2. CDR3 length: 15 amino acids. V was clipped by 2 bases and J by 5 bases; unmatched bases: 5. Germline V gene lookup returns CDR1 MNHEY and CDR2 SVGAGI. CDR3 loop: CASSYGSGVHNEQFF. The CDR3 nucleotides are TGTGCCAGCAGTTACGGTAGCGGGGTCCACAATGAGCAGTTCTTC.

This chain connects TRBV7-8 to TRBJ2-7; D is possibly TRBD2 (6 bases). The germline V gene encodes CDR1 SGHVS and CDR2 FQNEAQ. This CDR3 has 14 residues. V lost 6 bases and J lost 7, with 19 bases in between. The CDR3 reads CASSLLRDSKEQYF. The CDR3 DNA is TGTGCCAGCAGTTTGCTCCGGGACTCCAAAGAGCAGTACTTC.

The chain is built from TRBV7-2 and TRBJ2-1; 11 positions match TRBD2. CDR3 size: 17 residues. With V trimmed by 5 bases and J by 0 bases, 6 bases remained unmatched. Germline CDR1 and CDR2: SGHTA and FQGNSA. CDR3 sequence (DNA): TGTGCCAGCAGCAAAGCCGGACTAGCGGGCTCCTACAATGAGCAGTTCTTC. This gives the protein CASSKAGLAGSYNEQFF.

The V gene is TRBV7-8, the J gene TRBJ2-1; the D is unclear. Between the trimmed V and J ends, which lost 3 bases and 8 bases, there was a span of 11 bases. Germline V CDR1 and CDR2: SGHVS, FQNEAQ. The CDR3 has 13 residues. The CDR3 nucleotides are TGTGCCAGCAGCTTGCGCCGGAAGGATGAGCAGTTCTTC. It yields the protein CASSLRRKDEQFF.

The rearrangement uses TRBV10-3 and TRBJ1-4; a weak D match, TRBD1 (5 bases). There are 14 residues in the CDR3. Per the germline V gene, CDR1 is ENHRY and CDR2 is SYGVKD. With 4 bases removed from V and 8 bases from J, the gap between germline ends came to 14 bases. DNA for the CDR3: TGTGCCATCAGTGGCAGGGAGGAGGGAGAAAAACTGTTTTTT. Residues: CAISGREEGEKLFF.

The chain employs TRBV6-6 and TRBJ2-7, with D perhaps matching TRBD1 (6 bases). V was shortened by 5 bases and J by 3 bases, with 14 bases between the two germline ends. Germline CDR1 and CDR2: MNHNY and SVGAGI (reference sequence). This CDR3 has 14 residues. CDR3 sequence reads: CASSKVGTIYEQYF. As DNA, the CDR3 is TGTGCCAGCAGTAAGGTGGGGACAATCTACGAGCAGTACTTC.

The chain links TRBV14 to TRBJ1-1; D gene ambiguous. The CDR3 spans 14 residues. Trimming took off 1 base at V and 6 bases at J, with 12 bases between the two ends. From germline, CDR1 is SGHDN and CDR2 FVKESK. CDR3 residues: CASSQVGQFAEAFF. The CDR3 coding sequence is TGTGCCAGCAGCCAAGTTGGGCAGTTCGCTGAAGCTTTCTTT.

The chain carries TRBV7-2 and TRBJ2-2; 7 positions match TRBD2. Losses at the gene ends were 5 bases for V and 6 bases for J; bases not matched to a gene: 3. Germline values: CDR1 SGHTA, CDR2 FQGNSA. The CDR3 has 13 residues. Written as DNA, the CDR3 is TGTGCCAGCAGCCTGGGGAGGGCCGGGGAGCTGTTTTTT. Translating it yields CASSLGRAGELFF.

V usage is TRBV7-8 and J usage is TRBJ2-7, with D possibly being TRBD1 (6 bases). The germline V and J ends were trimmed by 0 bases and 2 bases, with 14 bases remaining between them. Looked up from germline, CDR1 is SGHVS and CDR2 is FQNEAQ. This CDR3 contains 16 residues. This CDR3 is CASSLAYGRDTYEQYF. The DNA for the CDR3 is TGTGCCAGCAGCTTAGCGTATGGCAGGGACACCTACGAGCAGTACTTC.

The CDR3 DNA reads as TGTGCCAGCAGCTTACTAGCGGGGGGTCAAGAGACCCAGTACTTC. Amino acids: CASSLLAGGQETQYF. The chain links TRBV7-2 to TRBJ2-5; TRBD2 matches 11 bases. Germline V gene data show CDR1 as SGHTA and CDR2 as FQGNSA. V lost 2 bases and J lost 2; bases outside the gene matches: 1. The CDR3 sequence is 15 residues long.